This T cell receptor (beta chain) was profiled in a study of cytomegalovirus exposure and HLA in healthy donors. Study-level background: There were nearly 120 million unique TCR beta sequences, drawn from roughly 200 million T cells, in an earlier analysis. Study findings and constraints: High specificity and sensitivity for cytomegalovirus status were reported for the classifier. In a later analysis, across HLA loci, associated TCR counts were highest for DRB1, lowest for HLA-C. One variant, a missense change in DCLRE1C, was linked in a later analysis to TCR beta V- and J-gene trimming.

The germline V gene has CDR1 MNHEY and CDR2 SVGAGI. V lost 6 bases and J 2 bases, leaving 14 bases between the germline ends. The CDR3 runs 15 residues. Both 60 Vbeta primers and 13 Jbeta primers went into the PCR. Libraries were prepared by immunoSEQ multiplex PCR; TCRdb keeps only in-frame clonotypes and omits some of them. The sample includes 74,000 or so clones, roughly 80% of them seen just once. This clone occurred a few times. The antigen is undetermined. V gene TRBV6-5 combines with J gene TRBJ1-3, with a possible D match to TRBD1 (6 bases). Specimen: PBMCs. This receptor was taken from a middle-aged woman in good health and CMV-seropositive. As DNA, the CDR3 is TGTGCCAGCAGCCTTGACAGGCACACTGGAAACACCATATATTTT. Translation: CASSLDRHTGNTIYF.